This T cell receptor (beta chain) was recovered during a study of control samples from healthy donors and cancer patients. The CDR3 has 14 amino acids. Germline CDR1 SGHTA, CDR2 FQGNSA. Trimming removed 5 bases from V and 3 bases from J, with 11 bases in between. Generated by immunoSEQ multiplex PCR, the TCRdb table keeps only in-frame clones and is missing some. The sample includes approximately 52,000 clones, about nine tenths of them seen just once. The receptor's source is a man aged 55 to 70 with head and neck cancer. The V and J genes are TRBV7-2 and TRBJ1-3, with unresolved D. The source material was PBMCs. The CDR3 sequence: CASSQQADGNTIYF. The CDR3 nucleotides are TGTGCCAGCAGCCAGCAGGCAGATGGAAACACCATATATTTT.